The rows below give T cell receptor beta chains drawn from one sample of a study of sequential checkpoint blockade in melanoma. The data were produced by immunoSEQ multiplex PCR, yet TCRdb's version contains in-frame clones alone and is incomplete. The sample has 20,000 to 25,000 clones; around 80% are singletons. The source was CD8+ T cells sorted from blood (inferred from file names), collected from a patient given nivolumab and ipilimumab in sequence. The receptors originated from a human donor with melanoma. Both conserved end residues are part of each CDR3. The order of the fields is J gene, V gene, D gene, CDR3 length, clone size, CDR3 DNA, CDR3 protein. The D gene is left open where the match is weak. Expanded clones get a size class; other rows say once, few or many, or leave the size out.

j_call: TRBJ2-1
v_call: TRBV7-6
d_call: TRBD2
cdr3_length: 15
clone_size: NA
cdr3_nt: TGTGCCAGCAGCTTAGGGCTAGCGGGAGACAATGAGCAGTTCTTC
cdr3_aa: CASSLGLAGDNEQFF

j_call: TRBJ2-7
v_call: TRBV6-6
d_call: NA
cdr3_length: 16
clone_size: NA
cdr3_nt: TGTGCCAGCAGTTCCCAGGGTGGGGTAAGCTCCTACGAGCAGTACTTC
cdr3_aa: CASSSQGGVSSYEQYF

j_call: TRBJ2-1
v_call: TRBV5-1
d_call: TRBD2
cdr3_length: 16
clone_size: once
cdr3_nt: TGCGCCAGCAGACGCGGGACTAGCGGGATCTACAATGAGCAGTTCTTC
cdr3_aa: CASRRGTSGIYNEQFF

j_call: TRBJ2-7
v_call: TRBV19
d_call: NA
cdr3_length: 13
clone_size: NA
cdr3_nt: TGTGCCAGTAGTAGGGGCGGTGCCTACGAGCAGTACTTC
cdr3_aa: CASSRGGAYEQYF

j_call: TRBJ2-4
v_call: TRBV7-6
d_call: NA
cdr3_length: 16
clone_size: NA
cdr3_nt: TGTGCCAGCAGCCAACCGACAGGCAAAGCCAAAAACATTCAGTACTTC
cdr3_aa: CASSQPTGKAKNIQYF

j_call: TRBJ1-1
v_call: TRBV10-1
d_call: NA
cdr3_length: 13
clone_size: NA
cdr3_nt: TGCGCCAGCAGTCCGGACACTTCCACTGAAGCTTTCTTT
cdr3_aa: CASSPDTSTEAFF

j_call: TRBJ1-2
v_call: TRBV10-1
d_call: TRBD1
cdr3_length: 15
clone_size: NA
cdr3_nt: TGCGCCAGCAGTGCCTCGACAGGGCCACGAAATGGCTACACCTTC
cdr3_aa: CASSASTGPRNGYTF

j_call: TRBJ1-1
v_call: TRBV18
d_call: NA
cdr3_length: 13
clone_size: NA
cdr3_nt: TGTGCCAGCTCCCCCACCGGGGTGGGAGGAGCTTTCTTT
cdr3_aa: CASSPTGVGGAFF

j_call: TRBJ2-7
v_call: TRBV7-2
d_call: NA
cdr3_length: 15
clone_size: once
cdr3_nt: TGTGCCAGCAGCTTATCCCCCCTTCAGGTGTACGAGCAGTACTTC
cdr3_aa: CASSLSPLQVYEQYF

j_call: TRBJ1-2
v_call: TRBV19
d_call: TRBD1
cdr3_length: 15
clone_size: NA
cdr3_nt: TGTGCCAGTGGCGGGACAGGGGGCTCTAACTATGGCTACACCTTC
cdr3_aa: CASGGTGGSNYGYTF

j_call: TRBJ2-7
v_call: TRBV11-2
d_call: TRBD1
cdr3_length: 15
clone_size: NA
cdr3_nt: TGTGCCAGCAGCTTTGGGACAGCTGTTCCCTACGAGCAGTACTTC
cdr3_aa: CASSFGTAVPYEQYF

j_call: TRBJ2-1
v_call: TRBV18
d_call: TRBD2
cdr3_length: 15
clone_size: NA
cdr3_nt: TGTGCCAGCTCACCACCTAGCGGGATCGACAATGAGCAGTTCTTC
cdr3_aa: CASSPPSGIDNEQFF

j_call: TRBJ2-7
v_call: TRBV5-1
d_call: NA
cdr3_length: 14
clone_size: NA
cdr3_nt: TGCGCCAGCAGCTTGGCGGGACACACCTACGAGCAGTACTTC
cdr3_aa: CASSLAGHTYEQYF

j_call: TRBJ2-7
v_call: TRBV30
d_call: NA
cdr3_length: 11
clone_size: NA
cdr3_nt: TGTGCCTGGAGTGTGGGAGACGAGCAGTACTTC
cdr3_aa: CAWSVGDEQYF

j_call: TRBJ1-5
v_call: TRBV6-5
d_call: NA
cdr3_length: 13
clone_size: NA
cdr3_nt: TGTGCCAGCAGTTTAACAGGGAATCAGCCCCAGCATTTT
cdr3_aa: CASSLTGNQPQHF

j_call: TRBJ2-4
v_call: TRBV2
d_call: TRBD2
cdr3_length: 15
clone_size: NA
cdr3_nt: TGTGCCAGCAGTGAAGGTAGGCTAGCGGGAGTCATTCAGTACTTC
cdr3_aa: CASSEGRLAGVIQYF

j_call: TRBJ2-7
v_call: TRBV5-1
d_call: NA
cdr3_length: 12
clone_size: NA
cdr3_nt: TGCGCCAGCAGTTCAGAATCCTACGAGCAGTACTTC
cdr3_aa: CASSSESYEQYF

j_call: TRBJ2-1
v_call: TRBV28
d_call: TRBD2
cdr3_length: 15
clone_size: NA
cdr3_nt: TGTGCCAGCAGTTCTGGCGGGAGACCCGACAATGAGCAGTTCTTC
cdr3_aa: CASSSGGRPDNEQFF

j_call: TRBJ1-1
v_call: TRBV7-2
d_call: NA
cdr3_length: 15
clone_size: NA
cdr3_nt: TGTGCCAGCAGTCAGTCGGGGTCGAAGAACACTGAAGCTTTCTTT
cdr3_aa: CASSQSGSKNTEAFF

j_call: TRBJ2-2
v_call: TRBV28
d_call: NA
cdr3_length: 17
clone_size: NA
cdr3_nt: TGTGCCAGCAGTTTAGCCCCTGGGAGCCTTAACACCGGGGAGCTGTTTTTT
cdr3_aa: CASSLAPGSLNTGELFF

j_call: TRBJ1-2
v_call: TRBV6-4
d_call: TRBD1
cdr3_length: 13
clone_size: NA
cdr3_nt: TGTGCCAGCAGCGCGACAGGGGTCTATGGCTACACCTTC
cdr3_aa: CASSATGVYGYTF

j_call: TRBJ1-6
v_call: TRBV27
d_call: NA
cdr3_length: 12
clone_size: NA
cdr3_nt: TGTGCCAGCAGATCGTTTTTCTCACCCCTCCACTTT
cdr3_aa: CASRSFFSPLHF

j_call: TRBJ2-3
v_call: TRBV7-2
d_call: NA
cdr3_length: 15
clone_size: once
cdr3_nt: TGTGCCAGCAGCTTCGACGGCAGGGGCACAGATACGCAGTATTTT
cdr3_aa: CASSFDGRGTDTQYF

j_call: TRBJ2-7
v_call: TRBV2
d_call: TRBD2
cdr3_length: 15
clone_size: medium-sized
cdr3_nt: TGTGCCAGCAGTGAGCGGAGCGGGAGTCCGGGGGAGCAGTACTTC
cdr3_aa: CASSERSGSPGEQYF

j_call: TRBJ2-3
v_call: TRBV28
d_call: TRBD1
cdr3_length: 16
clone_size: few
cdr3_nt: TGTGCCAGCAGTACGGGGACAGGGCATAGCACAGATACGCAGTATTTT
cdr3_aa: CASSTGTGHSTDTQYF

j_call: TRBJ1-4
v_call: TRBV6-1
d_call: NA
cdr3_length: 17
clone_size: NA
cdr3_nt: TGTGCCAGCAGTGAAGGTTCTAATGTGTACCCCACTGAAAAACTGTTTTTT
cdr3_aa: CASSEGSNVYPTEKLFF

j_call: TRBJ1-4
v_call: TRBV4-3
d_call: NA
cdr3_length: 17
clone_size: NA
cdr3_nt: TGCGCCAGCAGCCAAGATCTTTTAGTAGGGGCGGATGAAAAACTGTTTTTT
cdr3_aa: CASSQDLLVGADEKLFF

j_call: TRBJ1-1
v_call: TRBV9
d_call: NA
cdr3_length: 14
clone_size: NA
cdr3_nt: TGTGCCAGCAGCAATTCACAGATGAACACTGAAGCTTTCTTT
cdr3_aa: CASSNSQMNTEAFF

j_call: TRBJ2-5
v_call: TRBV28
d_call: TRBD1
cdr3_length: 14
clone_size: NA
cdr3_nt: TGTGCCAGCAGTTCCCGACAGGGAACAGAGACCCAGTACTTC
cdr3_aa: CASSSRQGTETQYF

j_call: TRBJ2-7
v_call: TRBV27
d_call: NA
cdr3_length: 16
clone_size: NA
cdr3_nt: TGTGCCAGCAGTTCCCCCCAGGCCCGAAGCTCCTACGAGCAGTACTTC
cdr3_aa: CASSSPQARSSYEQYF

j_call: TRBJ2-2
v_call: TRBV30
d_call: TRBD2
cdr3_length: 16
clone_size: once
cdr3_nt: TGTGCCTGGGGGACTAGCGGGAGCTCGAACACCGGGGAGCTGTTTTTT
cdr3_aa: CAWGTSGSSNTGELFF

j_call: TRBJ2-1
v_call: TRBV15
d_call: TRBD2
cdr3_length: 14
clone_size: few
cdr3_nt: TGTGCCACCAGCATCCGGGAGGGAAGGAATGAGCAGTTCTTC
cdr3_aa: CATSIREGRNEQFF

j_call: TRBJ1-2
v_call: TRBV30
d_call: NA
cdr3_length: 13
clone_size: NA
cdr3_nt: TGTGCCTGGAGTACCCAGGGTCACTATGGCTACACCTTC
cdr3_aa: CAWSTQGHYGYTF

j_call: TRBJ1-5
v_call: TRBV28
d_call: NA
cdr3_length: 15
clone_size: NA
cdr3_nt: TGTGCCAGCAGTTTGTCGGGTGGGAGCAATCAGCCCCAGCATTTT
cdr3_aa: CASSLSGGSNQPQHF

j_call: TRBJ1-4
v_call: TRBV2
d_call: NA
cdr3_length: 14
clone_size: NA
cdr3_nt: TGTGCCAGCAGTGAAAACCGCGCTAATGAAAAACTGTTTTTT
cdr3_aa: CASSENRANEKLFF

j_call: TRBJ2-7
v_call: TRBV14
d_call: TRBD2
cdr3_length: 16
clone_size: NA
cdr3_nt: TGTGCCAGCAGCCTTGGACTAGCGGGAGGCCCCTACGAGCAGTACTTC
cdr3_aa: CASSLGLAGGPYEQYF

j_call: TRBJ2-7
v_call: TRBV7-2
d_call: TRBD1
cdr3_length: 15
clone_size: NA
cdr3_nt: TGTGCCAGCAGCCTTCAGCGGACAGGGGGCTTAGAGCAGTACTTC
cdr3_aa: CASSLQRTGGLEQYF

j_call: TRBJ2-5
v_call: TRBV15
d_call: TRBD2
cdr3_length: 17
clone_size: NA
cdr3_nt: TGTGCCACCAGCAGAGGTCAACTAGCGGGAGAGGTGGAGACCCAGTACTTC
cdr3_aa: CATSRGQLAGEVETQYF

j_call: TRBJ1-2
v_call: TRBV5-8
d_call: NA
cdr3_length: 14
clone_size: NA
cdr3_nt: TGTGCCAGCAGTCCGCGGGAGCGGGGTCGGGGCTACACCTTC
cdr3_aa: CASSPRERGRGYTF

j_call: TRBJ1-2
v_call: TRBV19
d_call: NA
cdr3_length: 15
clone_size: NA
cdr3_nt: TGTGCCAGTAGTACAGTCCCCGGGACTCACTATGGCTACACCTTC
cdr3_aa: CASSTVPGTHYGYTF

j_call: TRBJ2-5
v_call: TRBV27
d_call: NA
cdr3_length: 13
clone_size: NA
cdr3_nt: TGTGCCAGCAGTTTTCAGGGGCGAGAGACCCAGTACTTC
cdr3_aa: CASSFQGRETQYF

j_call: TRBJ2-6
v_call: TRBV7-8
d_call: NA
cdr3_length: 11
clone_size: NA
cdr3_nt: TGTGCCAGCAGCTCCGGTATGATCCTGACTTTC
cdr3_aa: CASSSGMILTF

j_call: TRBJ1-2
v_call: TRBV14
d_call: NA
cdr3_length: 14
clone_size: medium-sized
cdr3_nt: TGTGCCAGCAGCCAAATGGGGCGTAACTATGGCTACACCTTC
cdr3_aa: CASSQMGRNYGYTF

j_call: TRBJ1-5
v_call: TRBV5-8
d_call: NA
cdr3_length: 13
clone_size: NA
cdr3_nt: TGTGCCAGCAGCTTGGAACCCAGACAGCCCCAGCATTTT
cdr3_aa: CASSLEPRQPQHF

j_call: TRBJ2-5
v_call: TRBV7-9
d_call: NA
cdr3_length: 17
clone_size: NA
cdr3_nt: TGTGCCAGCAGCCGGTCCGCGGGAACCCCTTCCCAAGAGACCCAGTACTTC
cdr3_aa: CASSRSAGTPSQETQYF

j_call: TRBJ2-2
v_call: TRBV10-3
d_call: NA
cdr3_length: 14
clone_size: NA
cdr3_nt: TGTGCCATCAGCCCAAGGGGGAACACCGGGGAGCTGTTTTTT
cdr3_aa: CAISPRGNTGELFF

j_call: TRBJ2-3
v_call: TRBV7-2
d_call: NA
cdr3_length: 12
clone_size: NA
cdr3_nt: TGTGCCAGCAGCCGTAGCACAGATACGCAGTATTTT
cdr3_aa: CASSRSTDTQYF